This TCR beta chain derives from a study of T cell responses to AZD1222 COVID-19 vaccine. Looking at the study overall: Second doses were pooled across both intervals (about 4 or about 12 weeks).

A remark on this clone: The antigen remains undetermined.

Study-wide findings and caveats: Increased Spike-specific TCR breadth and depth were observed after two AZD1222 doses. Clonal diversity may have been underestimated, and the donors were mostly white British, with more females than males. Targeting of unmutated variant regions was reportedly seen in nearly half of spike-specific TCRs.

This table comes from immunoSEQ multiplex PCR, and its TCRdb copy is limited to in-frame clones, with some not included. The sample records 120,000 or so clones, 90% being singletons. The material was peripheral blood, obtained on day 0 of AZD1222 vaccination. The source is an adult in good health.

In DNA form, the CDR3 reads TGTGCCAGCAGTTCGGACAGCAATGAGCAGTTCTTC. Its protein product is CASSSDSNEQFF. The chain uses TRBV27 and TRBJ2-1; D possibly corresponds to TRBD1 (6 bases). Between the trimmed V and J ends, which lost 4 bases and 6 bases, there was a span of 7 bases. In germline, CDR1 is MNHEY, CDR2 SMNVEV (reference sequence). The CDR3 extends over 12 amino acids.